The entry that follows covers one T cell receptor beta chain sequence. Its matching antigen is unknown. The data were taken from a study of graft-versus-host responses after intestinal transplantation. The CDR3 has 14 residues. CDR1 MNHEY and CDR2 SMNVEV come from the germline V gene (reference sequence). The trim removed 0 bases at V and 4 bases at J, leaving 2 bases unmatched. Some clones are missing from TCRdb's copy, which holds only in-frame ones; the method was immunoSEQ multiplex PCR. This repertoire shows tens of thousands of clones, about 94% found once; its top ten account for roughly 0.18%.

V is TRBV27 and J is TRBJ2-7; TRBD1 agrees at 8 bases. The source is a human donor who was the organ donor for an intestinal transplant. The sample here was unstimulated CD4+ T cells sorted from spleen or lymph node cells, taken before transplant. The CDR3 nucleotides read TGTGCCAGCAGTTTATCGACAGGGGCATACGAGCAGTACTTC. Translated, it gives CASSLSTGAYEQYF.